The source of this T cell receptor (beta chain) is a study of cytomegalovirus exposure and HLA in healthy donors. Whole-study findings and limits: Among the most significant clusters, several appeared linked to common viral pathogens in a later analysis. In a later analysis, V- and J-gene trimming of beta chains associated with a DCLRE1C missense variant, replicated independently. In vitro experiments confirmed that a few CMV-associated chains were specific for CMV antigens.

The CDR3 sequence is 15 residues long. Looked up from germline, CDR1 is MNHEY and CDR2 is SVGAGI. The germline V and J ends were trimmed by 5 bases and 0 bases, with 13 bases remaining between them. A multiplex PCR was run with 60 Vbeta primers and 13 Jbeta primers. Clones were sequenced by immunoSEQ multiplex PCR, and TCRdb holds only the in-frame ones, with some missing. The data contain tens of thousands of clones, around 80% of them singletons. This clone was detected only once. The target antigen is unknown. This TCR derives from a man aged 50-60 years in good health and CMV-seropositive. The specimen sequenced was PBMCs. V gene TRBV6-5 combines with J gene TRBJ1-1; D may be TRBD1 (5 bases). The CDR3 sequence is CASSVGGVLNTEAFF. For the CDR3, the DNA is TGTGCCAGCAGTGTGGGGGGGGTTTTGAACACTGAAGCTTTCTTT.